The source of this T cell receptor beta chain is a study of blood T cell repertoires in COVID-19. Across the whole study: Spain, Italy and the United States supplied samples that represented acute and convalescent COVID-19.

The germline CDR1 and CDR2 sequences are SEHNR and FQNEAQ (reference sequence). Trimming pared 0 bases from V and 0 bases from J, leaving 20 bases between. The CDR3 covers 19 residues. In the original processing: Estimates of nucleated cell counts were drawn from the amplification of reference gene primers. Measured with immunoSEQ multiplex PCR; TCRdb has only the in-frame clones, and not every one. V and J calls and clone size are copied from that table; D and trimming were computed from the DNA. This repertoire shows around 250,000 clones, 80% to 85% found once; its top ten account for about 1.6%. V is TRBV7-9 and J is TRBJ1-1, with a possible D match to TRBD1 (6 bases). The sequenced sample consisted of peripheral blood. The receptor comes from a woman aged 35 to 49 who had recovered from COVID-19. Here the CDR3 DNA reads TGTGCCAGCAGCTTAGCATGGACAGCTTATAGATCCATGAACACTGAAGCTTTCTTT. It is translated as CASSLAWTAYRSMNTEAFF.